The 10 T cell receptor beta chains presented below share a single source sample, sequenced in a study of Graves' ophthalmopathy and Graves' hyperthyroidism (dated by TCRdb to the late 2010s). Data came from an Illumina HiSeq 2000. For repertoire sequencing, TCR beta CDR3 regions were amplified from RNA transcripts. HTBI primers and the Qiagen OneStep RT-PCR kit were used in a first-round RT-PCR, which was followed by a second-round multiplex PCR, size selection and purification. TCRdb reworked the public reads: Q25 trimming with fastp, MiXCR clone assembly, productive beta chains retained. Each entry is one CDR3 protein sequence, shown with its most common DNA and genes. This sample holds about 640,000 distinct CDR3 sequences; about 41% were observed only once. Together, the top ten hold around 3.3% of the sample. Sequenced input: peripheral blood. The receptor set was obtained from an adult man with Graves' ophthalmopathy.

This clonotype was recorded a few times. The CDR3 region has the DNA TGTGCCAGCAGACCCTGGACAGGACCTTCCTCTGGAAACACCATATATTTT. It is translated as CASRPWTGPSSGNTIYF. V is TRBV5-8 and J is TRBJ1-3; 7 bases match TRBD1. Germline loops: CDR1 SGHTS, CDR2 YDEGEE. The CDR3 has 17 amino acids. The trim removed 5 bases at V and 0 bases at J, leaving 11 bases unmatched.

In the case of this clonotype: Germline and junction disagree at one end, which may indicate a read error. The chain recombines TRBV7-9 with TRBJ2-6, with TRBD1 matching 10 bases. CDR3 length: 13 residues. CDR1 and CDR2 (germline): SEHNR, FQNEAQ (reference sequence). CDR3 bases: TGTGCCAGCAGCTTAGGGGGGACAGGGGACGGAGCTTTC. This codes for CASSLGGTGDGAF.

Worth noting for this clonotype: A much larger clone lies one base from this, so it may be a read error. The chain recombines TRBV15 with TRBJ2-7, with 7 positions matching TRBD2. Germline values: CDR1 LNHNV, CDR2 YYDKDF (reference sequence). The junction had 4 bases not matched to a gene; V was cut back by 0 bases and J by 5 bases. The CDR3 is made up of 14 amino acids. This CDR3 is CATSREGGGDEQYF. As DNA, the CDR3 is TGTGCCACCAGCAGAGAGGGCGGGGGTGACGAGCAGTACTTC.

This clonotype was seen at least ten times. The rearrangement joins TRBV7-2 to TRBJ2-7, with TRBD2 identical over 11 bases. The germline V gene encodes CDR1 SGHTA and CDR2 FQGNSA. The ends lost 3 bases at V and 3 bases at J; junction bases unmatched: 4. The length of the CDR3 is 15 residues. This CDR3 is CASSLTGTSGYEQYF. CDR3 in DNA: TGTGCCAGCAGCTTGACCGGGACTAGCGGCTACGAGCAGTACTTC.

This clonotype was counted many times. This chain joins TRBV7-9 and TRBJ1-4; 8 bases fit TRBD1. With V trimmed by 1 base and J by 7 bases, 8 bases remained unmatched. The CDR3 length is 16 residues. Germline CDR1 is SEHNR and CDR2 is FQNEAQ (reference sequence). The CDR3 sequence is CASSLVGRGRGEKLFF. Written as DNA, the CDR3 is TGTGCCAGCAGCTTAGTGGGCAGGGGGCGCGGTGAAAAACTGTTTTTT. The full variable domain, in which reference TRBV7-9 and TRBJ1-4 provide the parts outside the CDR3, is DTGVSQNPRHKITKRGQNVTFRCDPISEHNRLYWYRQTLGQGPEFLTYFQNEAQLEKSRLLSDRFSAERPKGSFSTLEIQRTEQGDSAMYLCASSLVGRGRGEKLFFGSGTQLSVL.

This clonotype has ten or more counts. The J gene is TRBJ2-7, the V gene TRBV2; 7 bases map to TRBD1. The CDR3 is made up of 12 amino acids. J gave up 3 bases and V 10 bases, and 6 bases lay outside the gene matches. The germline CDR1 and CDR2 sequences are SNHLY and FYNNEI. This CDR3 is CATAGTVYEQYF. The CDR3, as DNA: TGTGCCACCGCCGGGACAGTCTACGAGCAGTACTTC.

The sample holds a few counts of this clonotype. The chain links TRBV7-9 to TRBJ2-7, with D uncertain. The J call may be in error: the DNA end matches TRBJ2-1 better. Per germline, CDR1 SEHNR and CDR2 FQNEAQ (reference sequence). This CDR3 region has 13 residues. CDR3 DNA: TGTGCCAGCAGCTTGGGTTCTTACAATGAGCAGTTCTTC. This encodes CASSLGSYNEQFF.

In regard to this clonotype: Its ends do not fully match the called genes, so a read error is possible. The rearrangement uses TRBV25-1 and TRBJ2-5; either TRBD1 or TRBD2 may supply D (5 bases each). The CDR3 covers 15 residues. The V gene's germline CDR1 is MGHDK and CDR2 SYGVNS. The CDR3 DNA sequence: TGTGCCGGCAGTGATACGGCAGGGCATGGGGAGACCCAGTGCTTC. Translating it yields CAGSDTAGHGETQCF.

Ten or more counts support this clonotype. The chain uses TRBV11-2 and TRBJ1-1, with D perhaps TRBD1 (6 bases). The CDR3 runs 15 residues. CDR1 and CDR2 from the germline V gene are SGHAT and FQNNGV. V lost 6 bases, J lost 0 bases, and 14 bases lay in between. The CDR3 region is CASSAPDRMNTEAFF. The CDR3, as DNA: TGTGCCAGCAGTGCACCCGACAGGATGAACACTGAAGCTTTCTTT.

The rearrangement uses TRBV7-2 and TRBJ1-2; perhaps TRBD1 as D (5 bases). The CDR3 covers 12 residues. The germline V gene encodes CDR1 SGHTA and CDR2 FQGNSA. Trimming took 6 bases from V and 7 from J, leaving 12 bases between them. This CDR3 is CASRDGTSGYTF. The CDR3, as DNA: TGTGCCAGCAGGGACGGGACCTCTGGCTACACCTTC.